This TCR beta chain is from a study of graft-versus-host responses after intestinal transplantation (dated by TCRdb to about 2021). Broadly, across the study: Recipients received multivisceral, liver-intestinal, or isolated intestinal transplants. Every recipient was given anti-thymocyte globulin induction, then maintenance tacrolimus and steroids for around three years. Graft-versus-host and host-versus-graft alloreactive T cell clones were tracked in the graft, circulation and bone marrow after intestinal transplantation using bulk TCR-beta CDR3 sequencing. To identify alloreactive clones, pre-transplant mixed lymphocyte reaction products were sequenced and compared with unstimulated pre-transplant donor and recipient T cells. The cohort enrolled 24 intestinal transplant recipients, one of whom was a retransplant, and 3 patients without pretransplant specimens were excluded. Donor T cell macrochimerism was defined as a peak of at least 4% donor T cells among recipient peripheral blood mononuclear cells. Rather than being sequenced by the commercial service, samples from a few later patients were sequenced in-house on an Illumina MiSeq and processed with MiXCR.

As for this clone: Its recognized antigen is unknown. The sample holds no much larger clone one base away, and base qualities are not on file.

The CDR3, from cysteine to phenylalanine, totals 14 residues. Only CDR3 DNA is held: 42 bases, read in frame from base 1. For CDR1 and CDR2, the germline V gene lists MRHNA and SNTAGT. A distance of 11 bases separates the germline ends of V and J, which lose 0 bases and 8 bases respectively. Findings and caveats that apply to the study as a whole: In patients with donor T cell macrochimerism, the allografts had high GvH to HvG T cell clonal ratios. Early after transplant, peak levels of circulating GvH clones were found to be associated with declines in HvG clones. GvH clones were detected in recipient bone marrow, and some appeared earlier in ileal mucosa or blood, consistent with an intestinal mucosal origin. The conclusions were limited by the relatively low number and heterogeneity of the intestinal transplant patients.

The library was generated by the immunoSEQ multiplex PCR assay. For most patients, high-throughput TCR-beta CDR3 sequencing of genomic DNA was performed by Adaptive Biotechnologies. As for the authors' bioinformatics: TCR sequencing data were retrieved from Adaptive's ImmunoSEQ software for about 17 patients, whereas a few other patients were processed with MiXCR and VDJtools. CDR3 nucleotide sequences shared between donor and recipient were removed because their origin could not be assigned. To count as alloreactive, a clone needed at least 2-fold expansion over unstimulated cells and a minimum CFSE-low frequency of 0.002% (template counts) or 0.001% (read counts). Mappable clones were those detected in sequenced pre-transplant spleen, lymph node, or MLR CFSE-low populations of the donor or recipient. Cumulative frequency of alloreactive clones was calculated as a percentage of all sequences weighted by copy number. What TCRdb holds here is the immuneACCESS table cut down to in-frame rearrangements. Part of the clones is not present; checked against another copy, under half of the missing clones reflect an unresolved V gene, and the others are unexplained. V, J and clone size derive from that table, while D and trimming were established from the DNA sequence. This sample comprises 15,000 to 20,000 clones, approximately 79% of them detected only once. The ten largest clones capture about 6.1% of the sample.

Dithiothreitol, EDTA incubations and collagenase D digestion were used to isolate intraepithelial and lamina propria lymphocytes from graft specimens. Bulk TCR-beta sequencing was performed on serial intestinal graft biopsy specimens collected as late as 600 days after transplant. This TCR came from a human patient who received an intestinal transplant, so some T cells may come from the graft donor. The rearrangement joined TRBV6-4 to TRBJ2-1; the D gene remains uncertain. Specimen: ileum tissue, collected 17 days after transplant. The DNA reads TGTGCCAGCAGTGACTCGAGCGAAGCACATGAGCAGTTCTTC. It encodes CASSDSSEAHEQFF.